What follows is one T cell receptor (beta chain) and its context. These data are taken from a study of control samples from healthy donors and cancer patients. This CDR3 is built from 12 residues. In germline, CDR1 is SGHRS, CDR2 YFSETQ. The V gene lost 4 bases and the J gene lost 6 bases, with 10 bases spanning the gap. Method: immunoSEQ multiplex PCR; TCRdb's copy keeps in-frame clones and lacks some. This table holds roughly 120,000 clones, roughly 93% found once. The chain is built from TRBV5-1 and TRBJ1-1; D gene uncertain. The receptor was derived from a man aged 30-40 years in good health. Input material: blood. The CDR3 protein is CASSRGGSEAFF. CDR3 coding DNA: TGCGCCAGCAGCCGCGGTGGGTCTGAAGCTTTCTTT.